A selection of T cell receptor beta chains follows, all from one sample in a study of T cells in Graves' hyperthyroidism and ophthalmopathy. TCRdb re-derived calls from the multiplex PCR reads in MiXCR, one entry per CDR3 protein. The sample has about 720,000 distinct CDR3 sequences, under 20% seen once. The sample was blood. The receptors stem from a woman between 50 and 59 years old with Graves' hyperthyroidism that later progressed to Graves' ophthalmopathy. CDR3s include the opening cysteine and the closing phenylalanine or tryptophan. Each record gives: D gene, J gene, clone size, V gene, CDR3 length, CDR3 protein, CDR3 DNA. The D gene is left open where the match is weak. Part of the rows lack a size; the others show once, few, many or a class for expanded clones.

D gene: TRBD1
J gene: TRBJ2-5
clone size: .
V gene: TRBV9
CDR3 length: 15
CDR3 protein: CASSLRTGRTETQYF
CDR3 DNA: TGTGCCAGCAGCCTCCGGACAGGGCGTACAGAGACCCAGTACTTC

D gene: .
J gene: TRBJ2-2
clone size: .
V gene: TRBV19
CDR3 length: 16
CDR3 protein: CASSIGLTENTGELFF
CDR3 DNA: TGTGCCAGTAGTATTGGCCTTACAGAGAACACCGGGGAGCTGTTTTTT

D gene: TRBD2
J gene: TRBJ2-3
clone size: many
V gene: TRBV5-1
CDR3 length: 17
CDR3 protein: CASSAGWTSGGTDTQYF
CDR3 DNA: TGCGCCAGCAGCGCCGGCTGGACTAGCGGGGGCACAGATACGCAGTATTTT

D gene: .
J gene: TRBJ1-6
clone size: .
V gene: TRBV7-2
CDR3 length: 17
CDR3 protein: CASSQPRTREYNSPLHF
CDR3 DNA: TGTGCCAGCAGCCAACCACGGACAAGGGAATATAATTCACCCCTCCACTTT

D gene: .
J gene: TRBJ1-5
clone size: few
V gene: TRBV6-1
CDR3 length: 17
CDR3 protein: CASSERSRPPGNQPQHF
CDR3 DNA: TGTGCCAGCAGTGAACGATCCCGCCCTCCCGGCAATCAGCCCCAGCATTTT

D gene: TRBD2
J gene: TRBJ2-3
clone size: many
V gene: TRBV3-1
CDR3 length: 16
CDR3 protein: CASSLSSGASTDTQYF
CDR3 DNA: TGTGCCAGCAGCCTCTCCAGCGGGGCTAGCACAGATACGCAGTATTTT

D gene: TRBD1
J gene: TRBJ1-1
clone size: .
V gene: TRBV6-1
CDR3 length: 16
CDR3 protein: CASSKGGPGMSTEAFF
CDR3 DNA: TGTGCCAGCAGTAAAGGGGGCCCTGGCATGAGCACTGAAGCTTTCTTT

D gene: .
J gene: TRBJ2-7
clone size: many
V gene: TRBV3-1
CDR3 length: 13
CDR3 protein: CASSPGDNREQYF
CDR3 DNA: TGTGCCAGCAGCCCTGGGGACAATCGGGAGCAGTACTTC

D gene: .
J gene: TRBJ1-2
clone size: .
V gene: TRBV19
CDR3 length: 11
CDR3 protein: CASSPGTGYTF
CDR3 DNA: TGTGCCAGTAGTCCAGGGACTGGCTACACCTTC

D gene: .
J gene: TRBJ1-4
clone size: many
V gene: TRBV27
CDR3 length: 14
CDR3 protein: CASSFKGPGEKLFF
CDR3 DNA: TGTGCCAGCAGTTTCAAAGGGCCAGGGGAGAAACTGTTTTTT

D gene: .
J gene: TRBJ2-1
clone size: few
V gene: TRBV10-2
CDR3 length: 12
CDR3 protein: CASSGLGNEQFF
CDR3 DNA: TGCGCCAGCAGTGGGTTGGGGAATGAGCAGTTCTTC

D gene: .
J gene: TRBJ2-7
clone size: .
V gene: TRBV27
CDR3 length: 13
CDR3 protein: CASSTRWRNEQYF
CDR3 DNA: TGTGCCAGCAGTACGAGGTGGAGGAACGAGCAGTACTTC

D gene: .
J gene: TRBJ2-1
clone size: few
V gene: TRBV6-9
CDR3 length: 16
CDR3 protein: CASSSVQGPYYNEQFF
CDR3 DNA: TGTGCCAGCAGTTCAGTTCAGGGCCCCTACTACAATGAGCAGTTCTTC

D gene: .
J gene: TRBJ1-5
clone size: .
V gene: TRBV12-3/TRBV12-4
CDR3 length: 14
CDR3 protein: CASSGRVGNQPQHF
CDR3 DNA: TGTGCCAGCAGTGGGCGAGTAGGTAATCAGCCCCAGCATTTT

D gene: .
J gene: TRBJ1-5
clone size: few
V gene: TRBV20-1
CDR3 length: 13
CDR3 protein: CSAGLRAGQPQHF
CDR3 DNA: TGCAGTGCTGGGCTCCGCGCGGGTCAGCCCCAGCATTTT

D gene: TRBD2
J gene: TRBJ2-1
clone size: .
V gene: TRBV20-1
CDR3 length: 15
CDR3 protein: CSASSAGGFYNEQFF
CDR3 DNA: TGCAGTGCTAGTTCAGCGGGGGGTTTCTACAATGAGCAGTTCTTC

D gene: TRBD1
J gene: TRBJ1-1
clone size: many
V gene: TRBV5-1
CDR3 length: 15
CDR3 protein: CASKTPTGEVTEAFF
CDR3 DNA: TGCGCCAGCAAAACCCCGACAGGGGAAGTCACTGAAGCTTTCTTT

D gene: .
J gene: TRBJ1-5
clone size: .
V gene: TRBV2
CDR3 length: 14
CDR3 protein: CASSGQTQVRPQHF
CDR3 DNA: TGTGCCAGCAGTGGACAAACTCAGGTCCGGCCCCAGCATTTT

D gene: .
J gene: TRBJ1-1
clone size: few
V gene: TRBV4-1
CDR3 length: 13
CDR3 protein: CASSGSGATEAFF
CDR3 DNA: TGCGCCAGCTCGGGGTCTGGGGCCACTGAAGCTTTCTTT

D gene: .
J gene: TRBJ1-1
clone size: many
V gene: TRBV7-9
CDR3 length: 12
CDR3 protein: CASSSGGVRAFF
CDR3 DNA: TGTGCCAGCAGCTCCGGGGGAGTTAGGGCTTTCTTT

D gene: .
J gene: TRBJ2-5
clone size: many
V gene: TRBV6-1
CDR3 length: 15
CDR3 protein: CASSENRGGQETQYF
CDR3 DNA: TGTGCCAGCAGTGAAAACAGGGGAGGCCAAGAGACCCAGTACTTC

D gene: TRBD1
J gene: TRBJ2-7
clone size: .
V gene: TRBV27
CDR3 length: 14
CDR3 protein: CATRYETGTYEQYF
CDR3 DNA: TGTGCCACCAGATATGAGACAGGGACCTACGAGCAGTACTTC

D gene: .
J gene: TRBJ2-5
clone size: many
V gene: TRBV12-3/TRBV12-4
CDR3 length: 16
CDR3 protein: CASSLNRGEFQETQYF
CDR3 DNA: TGTGCCAGCAGTTTAAATCGGGGAGAATTCCAAGAGACCCAGTACTTC

D gene: TRBD2
J gene: TRBJ2-3
clone size: .
V gene: TRBV20-1
CDR3 length: 17
CDR3 protein: CSARIPLTSGVGDTQYF
CDR3 DNA: TGCAGTGCTAGGATCCCCCTGACTAGCGGGGTGGGAGATACGCAGTATTTT

D gene: .
J gene: TRBJ2-3
clone size: .
V gene: TRBV5-5
CDR3 length: 14
CDR3 protein: CASSMVGAADTQYF
CDR3 DNA: TGTGCCAGCAGCATGGTGGGGGCCGCAGATACGCAGTATTTT